Listed below are T cell receptor beta chains from one sample, sequenced in a study of immune evolution from preneoplasia to lung adenocarcinoma. TCRdb keeps only in-frame clones here, not all; method: immunoSEQ multiplex PCR. The table shows around 13,000 clones, with 80% occurring only once. Sequences were obtained from FFPE minimally invasive lung adenocarcinoma tissue. The receptors shown here come from a person between 70 and 80 years old with lung adenocarcinoma. CDR3s include the opening cysteine and the closing phenylalanine or tryptophan. D genes are given only for firm matches. Clone size is stated in some rows and not others, as once, few, many or a class when expanded.

-	TRBV7-9	TRBD1	TRBJ1-5	TGTGCCAGCAGCTTAGCGGGGACAGGGTCCAATCAGCCCCAGCATTTT	CASSLAGTGSNQPQHF
-	TRBV6-5	TRBD1	TRBJ1-4	TGTGCCAGCAGTTACTCGAGACAGGGAAGGGAAAAACTGTTTTTT	CASSYSRQGREKLFF
-	TRBV7-6	-	TRBJ2-7	TGTGCCAGCAGCTTTATGGGGGGCACTTTCTACGAGCAGTACTTC	CASSFMGGTFYEQYF
-	TRBV7-9	-	TRBJ1-4	TGTGCCAGCAGCTTAGGGGCGGCAACTAATGAAAAACTGTTTTTT	CASSLGAATNEKLFF
-	TRBV7-9	-	TRBJ2-7	TGTGCCAGCAGTGGGACGGCTTGGTACGAGCAGTACTTC	CASSGTAWYEQYF
-	TRBV7-9	-	TRBJ1-3	TGTGCCAGCAGCTCCCAGGGCCTTAACACCGGAAACACCATATATTTT	CASSSQGLNTGNTIYF
once	TRBV5-1	-	TRBJ1-1	TGCGCCAGCAGCCGGGAGGGGGACACTGAAGCTTTCTTT	CASSREGDTEAFF
-	TRBV4-1	-	TRBJ2-3	TGCGCCAGCAGCCAAGTTGATCTACCCACAGATACGCAGTATTTT	CASSQVDLPTDTQYF
once	TRBV6-4	-	TRBJ2-3	TGTGCCAGCCGGAGGGACGGGGGTGCAGATACGCAGTATTTT	CASRRDGGADTQYF
-	TRBV5-1	TRBD2	TRBJ2-2	TGCGCCAGCAGCCCATCGGGACTAGCTCTCGGCGGGGAGCTGTTTTTT	CASSPSGLALGGELFF
-	TRBV5-6	TRBD1	TRBJ2-1	TGTGCCAGCAGCTGGGGGACAGTGAATGAGCAGTTCTTC	CASSWGTVNEQFF
-	TRBV6-1	-	TRBJ2-7	TGTGCCAGCGACCGGGACGGACCCTACGAGCAGTACTTC	CASDRDGPYEQYF
-	TRBV19	TRBD1	TRBJ2-4	TGTGCCAGTAGTGCGACAGGGGGACTAGCCAAAAACATTCAGTACTTC	CASSATGGLAKNIQYF
-	TRBV6-1	-	TRBJ1-1	TGTGCCAGCAGTTATAATTCGGGCACTGAAGCTTTCTTT	CASSYNSGTEAFF
-	TRBV7-9	TRBD1	TRBJ1-1	TGTGCCAGCAGCTTAAAAGGGGAGGGGGCAGGGTCGGCTTTCTTT	CASSLKGEGAGSAFF
-	TRBV19	TRBD1	TRBJ2-1	TGTGCCAGTAGTCGGACAGGCAACAATGAGCAGTTCTTC	CASSRTGNNEQFF
few	TRBV18	-	TRBJ2-5	TGTGCCAGCTCACCACTCACATTACAGGGAGTGGGTTCGGAAGAGACCCAGTACTTC	CASSPLTLQGVGSEETQYF
-	TRBV2	TRBD2	TRBJ2-7	TGTGCCAGCAATCCGGGGGGGGCCCCCTCGAACGAGCAGTACTTC	CASNPGGAPSNEQYF
-	TRBV5-6	TRBD1	TRBJ1-2	TGTGCCAGCAGCTTGGGACAGGGTGTCTATGGCTACACCTTC	CASSLGQGVYGYTF
-	TRBV6-1	-	TRBJ1-1	TGTGCCAGCAGCGGACCGGGACACACTAACACTGAAGCTTTCTTT	CASSGPGHTNTEAFF
-	TRBV6-1	-	TRBJ1-1	TGTGCCAGCAGTGTACTGTTGGTGGACAAAGAAGCTTTCTTT	CASSVLLVDKEAFF
-	TRBV28	-	TRBJ2-1	TGTGCCAGCAGACGGCTGGCAGGGGATGAGCAGTTCTTC	CASRRLAGDEQFF
-	TRBV6-6	-	TRBJ1-5	TGTGCCAGCGGCCTGGACCCACGTTATAGCAATCAGCCCCAGCATTTT	CASGLDPRYSNQPQHF
-	TRBV11-2	TRBD2	TRBJ2-2	TGTACCAGCAGCTTAGCGGGACAGAACACCGGGGAGCTGTTTTTT	CTSSLAGQNTGELFF
-	TRBV4-2	-	TRBJ2-2	TGTGCCAGCGCTTTAACGGGCGGGGACACCGGGGAGCTGTTTTTT	CASALTGGDTGELFF
large	TRBV11-2	-	TRBJ2-7	TGTGCCAGCAGCTTAATCCGGGGCCCTACCTACGAGCAGTACTTC	CASSLIRGPTYEQYF
-	TRBV7-9	TRBD2	TRBJ2-2	TGTGCCAGCAGTATTGGGAGGGGTAACACCGGGGAGCTGTTTTTT	CASSIGRGNTGELFF
few	TRBV5-1	-	TRBJ1-3	TGCGCCAGCAGCTTAGGCGTCGGAAGCCTCTTTGGAAACACCATATATTTT	CASSLGVGSLFGNTIYF
-	TRBV7-8	-	TRBJ1-1	TGTGCCAGCGGCCGACAGGCTGTGAACACTGAAGCTTTCTTT	CASGRQAVNTEAFF
-	TRBV19	-	TRBJ1-5	TGTGCCAGTAGTATCACGGGAAATCAGCCCCAGCATTTT	CASSITGNQPQHF
-	TRBV29-1	-	TRBJ2-5	TGCAGCGTTGGTTTGACAGCAGAGACCCAGTACTTC	CSVGLTAETQYF
-	TRBV15	-	TRBJ1-4	TGTGCCACCAGCAGATCAGTGACGGAGACTAATGAAAAACTGTTTTTT	CATSRSVTETNEKLFF
-	TRBV19	-	TRBJ1-5	TGTGCCAGTACCCTACGAGGGCAGATTAGCAATCAGCCCCAGCATTTT	CASTLRGQISNQPQHF
-	TRBV11-2	-	TRBJ1-1	TGTGCCAGCAGCTTAGCCCCGGGCCTCAGAGGCCCCTTCACTGAAGCTTTCTTT	CASSLAPGLRGPFTEAFF
-	TRBV27	-	TRBJ1-1	TGTGCCAGCAGGCCCTGGGGGATTTCTTCTGAAGCTTTCTTT	CASRPWGISSEAFF
few	TRBV30	-	TRBJ1-4	TGTGCCTGGAGTAAACAGCTAGATGAAAAACTGTTTTTT	CAWSKQLDEKLFF
-	TRBV28	-	TRBJ1-1	TGTGCCAGCAGTTTACTCCAGACGAACACTGAAGCTTTCTTT	CASSLLQTNTEAFF
-	TRBV7-9	-	TRBJ2-2	TGTGCCAGCAGCTCGAACACCGGGGAGCTGTTTTTT	CASSSNTGELFF
-	TRBV6-5	-	TRBJ1-3	TGTGCCAGCAGTTACTTAGGTGCTGGAAACACCATATATTTT	CASSYLGAGNTIYF
large	TRBV6-1	-	TRBJ1-5	TGTGCCAGCAGCTTCCAGGGCAATCAGCCCCAGCATTTT	CASSFQGNQPQHF
-	TRBV19	TRBD2	TRBJ2-7	TGTGCCAGTAGTATAGACGGGTTTGGACTAGCGGGAGTAAATGAGCAGTACTTC	CASSIDGFGLAGVNEQYF
-	TRBV9	TRBD1	TRBJ2-5	TGTGCCAGCAGCAGAAAGTGGGACAGAGGGGAGACCCAGTACTTC	CASSRKWDRGETQYF
-	TRBV28	TRBD1	TRBJ1-1	TGTGCCAGCAGTGTGACAGGGGGGTCCACTGAAGCTTTCTTT	CASSVTGGSTEAFF
-	TRBV27	-	TRBJ2-5	TGTGCCAGCAGTCTTAATACCTTAGGGACCCAGTACTTC	CASSLNTLGTQYF
-	TRBV28	-	TRBJ2-7	TGTGCCACCAAAATCTCTGAAGCCGCCTACGAGCAGTACTTC	CATKISEAAYEQYF
-	TRBV5-1	TRBD1	TRBJ1-1	TGCGCCAGCAGCTTGGCCCAGGGGGCGAACACTGAAGCTTTCTTT	CASSLAQGANTEAFF